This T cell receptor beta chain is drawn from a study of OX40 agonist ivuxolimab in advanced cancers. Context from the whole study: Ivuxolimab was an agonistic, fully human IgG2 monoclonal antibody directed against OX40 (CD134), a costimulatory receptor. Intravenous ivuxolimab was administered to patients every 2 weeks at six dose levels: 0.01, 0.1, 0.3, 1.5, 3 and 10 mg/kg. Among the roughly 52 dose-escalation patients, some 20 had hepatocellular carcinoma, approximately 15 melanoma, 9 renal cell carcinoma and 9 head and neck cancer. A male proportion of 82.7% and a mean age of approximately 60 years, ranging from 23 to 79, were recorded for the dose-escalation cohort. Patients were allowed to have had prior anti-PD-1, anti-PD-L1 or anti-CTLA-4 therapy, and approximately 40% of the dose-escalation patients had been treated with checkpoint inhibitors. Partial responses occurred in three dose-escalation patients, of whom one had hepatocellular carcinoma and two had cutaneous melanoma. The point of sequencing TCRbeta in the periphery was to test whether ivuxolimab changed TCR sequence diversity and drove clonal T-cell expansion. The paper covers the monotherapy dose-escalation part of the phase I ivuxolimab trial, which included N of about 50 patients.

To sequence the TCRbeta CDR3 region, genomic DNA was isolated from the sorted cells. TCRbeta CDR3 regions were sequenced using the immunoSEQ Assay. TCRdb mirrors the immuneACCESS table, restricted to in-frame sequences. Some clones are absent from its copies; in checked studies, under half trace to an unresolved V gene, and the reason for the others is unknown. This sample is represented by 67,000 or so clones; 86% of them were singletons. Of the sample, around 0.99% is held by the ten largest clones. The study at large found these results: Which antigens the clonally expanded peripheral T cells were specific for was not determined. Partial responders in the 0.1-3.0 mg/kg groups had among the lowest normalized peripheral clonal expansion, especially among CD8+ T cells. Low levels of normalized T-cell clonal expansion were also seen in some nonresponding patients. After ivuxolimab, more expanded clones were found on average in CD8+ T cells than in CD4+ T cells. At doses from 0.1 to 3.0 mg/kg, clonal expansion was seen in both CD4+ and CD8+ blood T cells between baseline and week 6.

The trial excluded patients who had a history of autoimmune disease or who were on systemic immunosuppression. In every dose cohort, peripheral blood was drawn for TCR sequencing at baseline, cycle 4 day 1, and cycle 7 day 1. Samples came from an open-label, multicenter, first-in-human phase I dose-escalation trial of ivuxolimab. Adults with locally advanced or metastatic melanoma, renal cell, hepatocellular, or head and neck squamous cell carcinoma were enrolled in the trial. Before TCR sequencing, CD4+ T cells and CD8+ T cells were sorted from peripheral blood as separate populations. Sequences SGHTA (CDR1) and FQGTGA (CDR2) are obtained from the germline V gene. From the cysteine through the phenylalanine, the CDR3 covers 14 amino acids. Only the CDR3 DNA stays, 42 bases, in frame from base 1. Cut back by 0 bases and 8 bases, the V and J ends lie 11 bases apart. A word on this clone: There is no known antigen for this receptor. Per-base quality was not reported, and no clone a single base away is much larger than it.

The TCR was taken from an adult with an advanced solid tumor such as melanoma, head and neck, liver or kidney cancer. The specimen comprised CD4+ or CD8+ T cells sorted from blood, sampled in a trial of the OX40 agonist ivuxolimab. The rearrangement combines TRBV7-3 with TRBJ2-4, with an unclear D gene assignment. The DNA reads TGTGCCAGCAGCTTAACCCGGAACGAGGACATTCAGTACTTC. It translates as CASSLTRNEDIQYF.